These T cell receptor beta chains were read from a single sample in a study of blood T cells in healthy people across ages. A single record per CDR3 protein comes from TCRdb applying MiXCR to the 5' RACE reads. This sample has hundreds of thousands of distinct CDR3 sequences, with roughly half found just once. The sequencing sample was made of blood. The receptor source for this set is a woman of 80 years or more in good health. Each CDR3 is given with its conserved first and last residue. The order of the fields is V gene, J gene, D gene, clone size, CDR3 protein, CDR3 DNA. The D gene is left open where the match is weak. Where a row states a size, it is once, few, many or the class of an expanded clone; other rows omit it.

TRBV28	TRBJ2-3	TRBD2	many	CASSTPSSGDTDTQYF	TGTGCCAGCAGTACTCCCTCCAGCGGGGACACAGATACGCAGTATTTT
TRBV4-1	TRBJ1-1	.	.	CASSQVDRTGPEAFF	TGCGCCAGCAGCCAAGTCGACAGAACGGGACCTGAAGCTTTCTTT
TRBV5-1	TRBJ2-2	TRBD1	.	CASSPGTADTGELFF	TGCGCCAGCAGCCCCGGGACAGCAGACACCGGGGAGCTGTTTTTT
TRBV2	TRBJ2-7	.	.	CASSEFTGPSYEQYF	TGTGCCAGCAGTGAATTTACGGGGCCCTCCTACGAGCAGTACTTC
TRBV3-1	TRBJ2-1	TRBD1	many	CASSQPTGLSYNEQFF	TGTGCCAGCAGCCAACCGACAGGGCTCTCCTACAATGAGCAGTTCTTC
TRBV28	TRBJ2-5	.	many	CASSFDQLGTQYF	TGTGCCAGCAGTTTTGATCAATTAGGGACCCAGTACTTC
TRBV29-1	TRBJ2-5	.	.	CSVRERERYF	TGCAGCGTGAGGGAACGGGAGCGGTACTTC
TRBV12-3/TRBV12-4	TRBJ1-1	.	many	CASSLEWGNTEAFF	TGTGCCAGCAGTTTAGAGTGGGGGAACACTGAAGCTTTCTTT
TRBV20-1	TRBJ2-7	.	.	CSADRDSYEQYF	TGCAGTGCTGATCGGGACTCCTACGAGCAGTACTTC
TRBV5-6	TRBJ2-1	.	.	CASSWAGNEQFF	TGTGCCAGCAGCTGGGCAGGTAATGAGCAGTTCTTC
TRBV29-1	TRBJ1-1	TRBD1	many	CSVAGQGANTEAFF	TGCAGCGTCGCTGGACAGGGGGCCAACACTGAAGCTTTCTTT
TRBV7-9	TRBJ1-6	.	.	CASSLEGRSPLHF	TGTGCCAGCAGCTTAGAAGGGCGATCACCCCTCCACTTT
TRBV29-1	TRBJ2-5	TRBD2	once	CSVRTSGKETQYF	TGCAGCGTGAGGACTAGCGGGAAAGAGACCCAGTACTTC
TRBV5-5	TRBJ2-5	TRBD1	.	CASSSGTGGRKETQYF	TGTGCCAGCAGCTCCGGGACAGGGGGCCGAAAGGAGACCCAGTACTTC
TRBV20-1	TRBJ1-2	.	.	CSARDRSAGYYGYTF	TGCAGTGCTAGAGATCGCTCGGCGGGTTACTATGGCTACACCTTC
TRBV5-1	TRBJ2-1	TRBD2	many	CASRVGGGDYNEQFF	TGCGCCAGCAGGGTCGGCGGGGGAGATTACAATGAGCAGTTCTTC
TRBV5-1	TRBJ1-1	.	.	CASITGVTNTEAFF	TGCGCCAGCATCACGGGGGTCACGAACACTGAAGCTTTCTTT
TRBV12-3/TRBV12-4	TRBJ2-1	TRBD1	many	CASSLQQGRNEQFF	TGTGCCAGCAGTTTACAACAGGGGAGAAATGAGCAGTTCTTC
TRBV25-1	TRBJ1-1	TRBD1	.	CASSEVDRVNTEAFF	TGTGCCAGCAGTGAGGTCGACAGGGTGAACACTGAAGCTTTCTTT
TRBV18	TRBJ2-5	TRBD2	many	CASSPNIPGLAGGQETQYF	TGTGCCAGCTCACCAAACATACCGGGACTAGCGGGAGGTCAAGAGACCCAGTACTTC
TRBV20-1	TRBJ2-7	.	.	CSATDGRTYSYEQYF	TGCAGTGCTACCGATGGGAGGACCTACTCCTACGAGCAGTACTTC
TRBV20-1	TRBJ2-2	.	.	CSAPSGAHGMAGELFF	TGCAGTGCCCCGTCCGGGGCCCACGGGATGGCCGGGGAGCTGTTTTTT
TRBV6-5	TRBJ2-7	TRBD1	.	CASSPGQGGTYEQYF	TGTGCCAGCAGTCCAGGACAGGGTGGGACCTACGAGCAGTACTTC
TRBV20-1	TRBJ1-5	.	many	CSASEGNGQPQHF	TGCAGTGCTAGCGAGGGGAACGGACAGCCCCAGCATTTT
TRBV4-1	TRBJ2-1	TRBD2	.	CASSQLVTGLAYNEQFF	TGCGCCAGCAGCCAGTTGGTCACGGGACTAGCCTACAATGAGCAGTTCTTC
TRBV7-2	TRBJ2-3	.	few	CASSSGYISTDTQYF	TGTGCCAGCAGTTCAGGGTACATAAGCACAGATACGCAGTATTTT
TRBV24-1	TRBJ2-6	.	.	CATSDPNRGGPGANVLTF	TGTGCCACCAGTGACCCTAACAGGGGAGGCCCTGGGGCCAACGTCCTGACTTTC
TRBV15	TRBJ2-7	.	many	CATSSQERNPYEQYF	TGTGCCACCAGCAGTCAGGAAAGGAACCCCTACGAGCAGTACTTC
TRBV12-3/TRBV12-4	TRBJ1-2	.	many	CASSHPVGGGYTF	TGTGCCAGCAGCCACCCCGTTGGTGGCGGCTACACCTTC
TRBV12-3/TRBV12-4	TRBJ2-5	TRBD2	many	CASSFNAGGAETQYF	TGTGCCAGCAGTTTTAATGCGGGAGGTGCAGAGACCCAGTACTTC
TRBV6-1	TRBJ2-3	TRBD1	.	CASTSGQDSDTQYF	TGTGCCAGCACTTCGGGACAGGATTCAGATACGCAGTATTTT
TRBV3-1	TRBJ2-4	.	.	CASSHGDAAKNIQYF	TGTGCCAGCAGCCATGGGGACGCGGCCAAAAACATTCAGTACTTC
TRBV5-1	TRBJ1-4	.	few	CASSHGQTTNEKLFF	TGCGCCAGCAGCCACGGACAGACAACTAATGAAAAACTGTTTTTT
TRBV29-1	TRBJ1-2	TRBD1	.	CSVPSDRGDYGYTF	TGCAGCGTCCCCAGCGACAGGGGCGACTATGGCTACACCTTC
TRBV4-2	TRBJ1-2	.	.	CASSQDLGVGYGYTF	TGTGCCAGCAGCCAAGATCTCGGGGTGGGCTATGGCTACACCTTC
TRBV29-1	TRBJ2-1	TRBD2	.	CSVLSAIQLANEQFF	TGCAGCGTTCTGAGCGCTATTCAACTAGCGAATGAGCAGTTCTTC
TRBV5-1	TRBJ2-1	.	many	CASSLIGRSSYNEQFF	TGCGCCAGCAGCTTGATCGGTAGAAGCTCCTACAATGAGCAGTTCTTC
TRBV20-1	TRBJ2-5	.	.	CSARGLAKMQETQYF	TGCAGTGCTAGAGGGCTAGCTAAGATGCAAGAGACCCAGTACTTC
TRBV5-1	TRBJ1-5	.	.	CASSAGGGSNQPQHF	TGCGCCAGCAGCGCCGGCGGGGGTAGCAATCAGCCCCAGCATTTT
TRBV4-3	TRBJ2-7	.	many	CASSQEVVRYEQYF	TGCGCCAGCAGCCAAGAGGTGGTCCGCTACGAGCAGTACTTC
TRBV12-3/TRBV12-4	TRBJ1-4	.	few	CASSLQRGKLFF	TGTGCCAGCAGTCTTCAAAGGGGAAAACTGTTTTTT
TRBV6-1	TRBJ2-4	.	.	CASSTEPLAKNIQYF	TGTGCCAGCAGTACGGAGCCGCTAGCCAAAAACATTCAGTACTTC
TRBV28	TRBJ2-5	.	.	CASSFAVGAQETQYF	TGTGCCAGCAGTTTCGCCGTAGGGGCTCAAGAGACCCAGTACTTC
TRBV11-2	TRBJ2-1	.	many	CASSLNSLNEQFF	TGTGCCAGCAGCTTAAATTCGCTCAATGAGCAGTTCTTC
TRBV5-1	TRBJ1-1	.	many	CASGRGSTEAFF	TGCGCCAGCGGGCGGGGAAGCACTGAAGCTTTCTTT
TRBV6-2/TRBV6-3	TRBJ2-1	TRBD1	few	CASLGPGQGKGEQFF	TGTGCCAGCCTCGGACCGGGACAGGGTAAGGGTGAGCAGTTCTTC
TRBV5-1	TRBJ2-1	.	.	CASKGLASSYNEQFF	TGCGCCAGCAAAGGACTGGCGAGCTCCTACAATGAGCAGTTCTTC
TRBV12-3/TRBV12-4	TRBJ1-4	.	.	CASSSRTDFGEKLFF	TGTGCCAGCAGTTCCAGGACTGACTTCGGAGAAAAACTGTTTTTT
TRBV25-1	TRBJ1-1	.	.	CASSDLFAGNTEAFF	TGTGCCAGCAGTGACCTTTTCGCGGGGAACACTGAAGCTTTCTTT
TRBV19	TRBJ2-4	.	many	CASHPQGENIQYF	TGTGCCAGTCATCCCCAAGGGGAGAACATTCAGTACTTC
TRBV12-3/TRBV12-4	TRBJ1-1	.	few	CASSTGGNTEAFF	TGTGCCAGCAGCACCGGAGGGAACACTGAAGCTTTCTTT
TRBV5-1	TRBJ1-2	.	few	CASRWRAITNYGYTF	TGCGCCAGCAGATGGAGGGCTATCACTAACTATGGCTACACCTTC